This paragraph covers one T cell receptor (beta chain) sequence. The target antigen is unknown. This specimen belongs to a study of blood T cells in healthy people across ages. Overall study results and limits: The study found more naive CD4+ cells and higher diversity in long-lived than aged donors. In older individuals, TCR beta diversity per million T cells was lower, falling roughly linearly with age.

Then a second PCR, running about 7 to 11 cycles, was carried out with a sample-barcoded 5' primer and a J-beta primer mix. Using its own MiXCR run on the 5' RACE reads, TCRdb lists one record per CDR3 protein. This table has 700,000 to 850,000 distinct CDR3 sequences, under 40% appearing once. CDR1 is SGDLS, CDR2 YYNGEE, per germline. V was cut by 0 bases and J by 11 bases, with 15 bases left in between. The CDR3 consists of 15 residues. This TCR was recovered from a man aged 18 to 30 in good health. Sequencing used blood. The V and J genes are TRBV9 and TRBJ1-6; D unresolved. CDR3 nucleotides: TGTGCCAGCAGCGTAGCGTCACGGATTATTGCACCCCTCCACTTT. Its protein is CASSVASRIIAPLHF.